This T cell receptor beta chain stems from a study of blood T cell repertoires in COVID-19. CDR1 and CDR2 from the germline V gene are LGHNA and YNFKEQ. Trimming took off 4 bases at V and 0 bases at J, with 9 bases between the two ends. This CDR3 contains 14 residues. Sequencing was performed with immunoSEQ multiplex PCR; in TCRdb, only in-frame clones are kept and a portion is missing. The repertoire holds 60,000 or so clones, with over 75% as singletons. The material sequenced was peripheral blood. This receptor was obtained from a human donor in a cohort sampled during active COVID-19. The genes are TRBV4-2 and TRBJ1-2; maybe TRBD1 (5 bases). The CDR3 spells CASSRQGSNYGYTF. The CDR3 DNA reads TGTGCCAGCAGCCGGCAGGGCTCTAACTATGGCTACACCTTC.